This TCR beta chain comes out of a study of vaccination and CD4 T cells after COVID-19. The wider study: Two Hispanic individuals were among six male and four female convalescent patients. It was a median about 100 days after diagnosis, with a range of 35 to 161, that post-COVID samples were drawn. In culture, cells were exposed to overlapping spike peptides from SARS-CoV-2, HCoV-NL63, HCoV-OC43 and HCoV-229E.

Points from the study as a whole: Researchers report that 304 of 307 vaccine-specific clones in convalescent patients proved spike mono-reactive.

Specified treatment: approximately 11-day PBMC culture with coronavirus spike peptide pools or control peptides (ViraFEST assay). With respect to this clonotype: Its antigen is unidentified.

An Oncomine TCR Beta short-read assay was used to sequence the DNA from cultured CD4+ T cells. TCRdb analysed the PCR reads with MiXCR anew, one entry per CDR3 protein. The sample includes 15,000 to 20,000 distinct CDR3 sequences, roughly 49% of them seen just once. Sequencing was done on a sample of CD4+ T cells from blood, cultured in vitro. The receptor's source is a human donor who had recovered from COVID-19.

The CDR3 DNA is TGTGCCAGCAGGGAGAGGGCGTCTAACTATGGCTACACCTTC. Its protein product is CASRERASNYGYTF. The chain joins TRBV2 to TRBJ1-2, with D hard to call. The germline V and J ends were trimmed by 6 bases and 0 bases, with 11 bases remaining between them. CDR3 length: 14 residues. Looked up from germline, CDR1 is SNHLY and CDR2 is FYNNEI.